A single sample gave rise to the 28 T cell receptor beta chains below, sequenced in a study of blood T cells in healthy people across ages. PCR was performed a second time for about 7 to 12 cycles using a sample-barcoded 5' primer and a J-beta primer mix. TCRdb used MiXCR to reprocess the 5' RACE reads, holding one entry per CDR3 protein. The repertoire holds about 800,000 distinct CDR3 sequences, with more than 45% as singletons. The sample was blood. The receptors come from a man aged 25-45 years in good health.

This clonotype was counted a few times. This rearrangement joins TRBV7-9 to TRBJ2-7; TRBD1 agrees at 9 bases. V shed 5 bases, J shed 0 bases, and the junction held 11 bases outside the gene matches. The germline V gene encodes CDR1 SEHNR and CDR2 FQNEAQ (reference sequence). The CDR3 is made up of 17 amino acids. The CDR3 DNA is TGTGCCAGCAGCGCGATTACAGGGGGCCGAAGCTCCTACGAGCAGTACTTC. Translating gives CASSAITGGRSSYEQYF. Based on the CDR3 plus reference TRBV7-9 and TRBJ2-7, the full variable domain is DTGVSQNPRHKITKRGQNVTFRCDPISEHNRLYWYRQTLGQGPEFLTYFQNEAQLEKSRLLSDRFSAERPKGSFSTLEIQRTEQGDSAMYLCASSAITGGRSSYEQYFGPGTRLTVT.

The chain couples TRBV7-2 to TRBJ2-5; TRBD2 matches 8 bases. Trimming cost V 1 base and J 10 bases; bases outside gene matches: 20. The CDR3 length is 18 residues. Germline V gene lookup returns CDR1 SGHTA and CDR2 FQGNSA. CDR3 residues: CASSLGSGTLPLKGGQYF. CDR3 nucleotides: TGTGCCAGCAGCTTAGGTAGCGGGACCCTACCCCTCAAAGGCGGCCAGTACTTC.

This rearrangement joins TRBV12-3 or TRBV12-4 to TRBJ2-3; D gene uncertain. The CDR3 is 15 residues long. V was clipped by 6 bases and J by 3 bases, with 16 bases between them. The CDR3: CASRRIIAATDTQYF. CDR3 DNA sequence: TGTGCCAGCAGGCGGATCATAGCCGCGACAGATACGCAGTATTTT.

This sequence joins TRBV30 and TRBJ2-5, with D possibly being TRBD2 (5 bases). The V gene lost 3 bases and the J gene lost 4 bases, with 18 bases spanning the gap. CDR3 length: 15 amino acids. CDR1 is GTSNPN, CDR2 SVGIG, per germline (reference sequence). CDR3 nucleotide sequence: TGTGCCTGGAGCCTCCCCGGACTGATTCCAGAGACCCAGTACTTC. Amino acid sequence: CAWSLPGLIPETQYF.

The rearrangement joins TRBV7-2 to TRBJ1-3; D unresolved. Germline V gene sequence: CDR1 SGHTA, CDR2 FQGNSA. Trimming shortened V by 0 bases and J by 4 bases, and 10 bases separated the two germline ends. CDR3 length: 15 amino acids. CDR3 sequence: CASSLARGSGNTIYF. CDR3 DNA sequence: TGTGCCAGCAGCTTAGCTCGGGGATCCGGAAACACCATATATTTT.

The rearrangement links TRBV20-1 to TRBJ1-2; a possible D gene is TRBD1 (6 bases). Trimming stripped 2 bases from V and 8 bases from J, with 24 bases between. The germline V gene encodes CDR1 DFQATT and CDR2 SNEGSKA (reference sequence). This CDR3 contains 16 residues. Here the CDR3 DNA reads TGCAGTGCTAGAAGCCTCGGGACACCTAAAGAGTCGGGCTACACCTTC. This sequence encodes CSARSLGTPKESGYTF.

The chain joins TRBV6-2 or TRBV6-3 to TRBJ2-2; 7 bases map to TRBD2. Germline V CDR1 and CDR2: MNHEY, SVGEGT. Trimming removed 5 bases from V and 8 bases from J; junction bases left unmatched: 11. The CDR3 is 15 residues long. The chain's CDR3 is CASSPQRGDRGELFF. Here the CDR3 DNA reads TGTGCCAGCAGTCCCCAACGGGGGGATAGGGGGGAGCTGTTTTTT.

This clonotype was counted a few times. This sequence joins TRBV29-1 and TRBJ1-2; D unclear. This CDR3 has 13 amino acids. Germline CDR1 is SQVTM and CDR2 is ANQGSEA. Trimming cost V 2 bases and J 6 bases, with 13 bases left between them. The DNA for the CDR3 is TGCAGCGTTGAATTGGCGGAGTCAAATGGCTACACCTTC. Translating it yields CSVELAESNGYTF.

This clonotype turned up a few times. CDR3 amino acids: CASSHTRTVGDGYTF. In DNA, the CDR3 is TGTGCCAGCAGCCATACCCGGACTGTAGGGGATGGCTACACCTTC. The rearrangement links TRBV14 to TRBJ1-2; tentative D call: TRBD1 (5 bases). The CDR3 sequence is 15 residues long. V was cut by 3 bases and J by 6 bases, with 17 bases left in between. From germline, CDR1 is SGHDN and CDR2 FVKESK. Filled out from reference TRBV14 and TRBJ1-2, the complete variable domain reads EAGVTQFPSHSVIEKGQTVTLRCDPISGHDNLYWYRRVMGKEIKFLLHFVKESKQDESGMPNNRFLAERTGGTYSTLKVQPAELEDSGVYFCASSHTRTVGDGYTFGSGTRLTVV.

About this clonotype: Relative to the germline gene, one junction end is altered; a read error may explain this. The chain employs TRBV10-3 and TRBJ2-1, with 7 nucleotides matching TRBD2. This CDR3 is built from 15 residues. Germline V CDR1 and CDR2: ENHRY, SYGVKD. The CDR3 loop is CAISPGGRTFNGQFF. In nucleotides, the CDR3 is TGTGCCATCAGTCCGGGGGGACGTACCTTCAATGGGCAGTTCTTC.

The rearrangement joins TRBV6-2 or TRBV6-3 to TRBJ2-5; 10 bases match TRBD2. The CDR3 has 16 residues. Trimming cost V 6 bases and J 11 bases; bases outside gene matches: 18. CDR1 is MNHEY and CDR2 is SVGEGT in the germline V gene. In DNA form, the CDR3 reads TGTGCCAGCAGATCGACCGTCCTAGCGGGAGCGAATGAGCAGTACTTC. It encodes CASRSTVLAGANEQYF.

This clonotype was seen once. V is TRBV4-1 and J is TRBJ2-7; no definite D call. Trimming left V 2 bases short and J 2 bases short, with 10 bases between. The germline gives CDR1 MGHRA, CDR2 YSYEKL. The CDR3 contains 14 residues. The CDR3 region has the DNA TGCGCCAGCAGCCAAAGTAAGCCAGCCTACGAGCAGTACTTC. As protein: CASSQSKPAYEQYF.

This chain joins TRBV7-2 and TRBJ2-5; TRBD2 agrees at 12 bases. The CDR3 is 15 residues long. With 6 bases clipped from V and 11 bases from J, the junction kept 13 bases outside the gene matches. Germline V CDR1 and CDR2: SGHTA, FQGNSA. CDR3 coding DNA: TGTGCCAGCAGTCAACTAGCGGGGGGCTACAATGAGCAGTACTTC. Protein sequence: CASSQLAGGYNEQYF.

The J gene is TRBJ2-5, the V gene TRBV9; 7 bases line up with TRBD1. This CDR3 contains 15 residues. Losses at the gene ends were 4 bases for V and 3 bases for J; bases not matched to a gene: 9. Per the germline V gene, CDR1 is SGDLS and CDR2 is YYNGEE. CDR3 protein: CASSSSGTDKETQYF. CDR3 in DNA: TGTGCCAGCAGCTCCTCCGGGACAGATAAAGAGACCCAGTACTTC.

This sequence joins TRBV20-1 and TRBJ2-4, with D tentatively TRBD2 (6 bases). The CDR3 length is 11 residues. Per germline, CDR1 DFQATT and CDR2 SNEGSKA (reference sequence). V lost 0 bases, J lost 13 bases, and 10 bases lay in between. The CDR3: CSARETGEQYF. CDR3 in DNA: TGCAGTGCTAGAGAAACGGGAGAGCAGTACTTC.

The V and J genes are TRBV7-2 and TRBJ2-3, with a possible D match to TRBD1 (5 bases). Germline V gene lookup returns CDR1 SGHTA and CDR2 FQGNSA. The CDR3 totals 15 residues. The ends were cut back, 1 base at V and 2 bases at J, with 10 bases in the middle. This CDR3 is CASSLEGSVTDTQYF. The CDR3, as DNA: TGTGCCAGCAGCTTAGAGGGGTCAGTCACAGATACGCAGTATTTT. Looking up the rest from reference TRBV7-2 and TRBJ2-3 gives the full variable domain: GAGVSQSPSNKVTEKGKDVELRCDPISGHTALYWYRQSLGQGLEFLIYFQGNSAPDKSGLPSDRFSAERTGGSVSTLTIQRTQQEDSAVYLCASSLEGSVTDTQYFGPGTRLTVL.

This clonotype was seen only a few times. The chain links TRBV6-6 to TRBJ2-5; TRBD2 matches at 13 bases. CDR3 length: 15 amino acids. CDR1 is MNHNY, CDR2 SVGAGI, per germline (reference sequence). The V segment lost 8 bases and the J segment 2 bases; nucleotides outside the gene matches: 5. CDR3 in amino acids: CASGTSGDFQETQYF. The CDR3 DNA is TGTGCCAGCGGGACTAGCGGGGATTTTCAAGAGACCCAGTACTTC.

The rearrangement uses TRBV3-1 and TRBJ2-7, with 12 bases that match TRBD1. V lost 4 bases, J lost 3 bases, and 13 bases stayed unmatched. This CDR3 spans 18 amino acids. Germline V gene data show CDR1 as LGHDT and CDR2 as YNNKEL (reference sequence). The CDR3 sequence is CASSPFRDRGLSIYEQYF. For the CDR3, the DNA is TGTGCCAGCAGCCCCTTCAGGGACAGGGGGCTTAGTATCTACGAGCAGTACTTC.

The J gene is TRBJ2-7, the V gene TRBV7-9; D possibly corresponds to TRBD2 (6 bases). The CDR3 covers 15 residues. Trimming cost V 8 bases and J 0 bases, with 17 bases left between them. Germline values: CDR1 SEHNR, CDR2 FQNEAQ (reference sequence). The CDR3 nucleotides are TGTGCCAGCCAAAAGGGAGCGGACTACTCCTACGAGCAGTACTTC. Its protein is CASQKGADYSYEQYF.

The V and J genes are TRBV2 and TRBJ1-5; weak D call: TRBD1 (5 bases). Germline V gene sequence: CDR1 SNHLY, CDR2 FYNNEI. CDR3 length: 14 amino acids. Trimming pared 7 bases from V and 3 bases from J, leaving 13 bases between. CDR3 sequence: CASTGTSDNQPQHF. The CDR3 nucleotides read TGTGCCAGCACAGGGACCTCGGACAATCAGCCCCAGCATTTT.

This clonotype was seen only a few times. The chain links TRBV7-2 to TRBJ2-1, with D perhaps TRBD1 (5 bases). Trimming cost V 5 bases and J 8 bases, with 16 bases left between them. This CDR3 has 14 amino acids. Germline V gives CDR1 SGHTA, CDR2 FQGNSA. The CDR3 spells CASSPPRQGHEQFF. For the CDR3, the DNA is TGTGCCAGCAGCCCCCCACGCCAGGGCCATGAGCAGTTCTTC. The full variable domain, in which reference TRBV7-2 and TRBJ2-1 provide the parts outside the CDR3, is GAGVSQSPSNKVTEKGKDVELRCDPISGHTALYWYRQSLGQGLEFLIYFQGNSAPDKSGLPSDRFSAERTGGSVSTLTIQRTQQEDSAVYLCASSPPRQGHEQFFGPGTRLTVL.

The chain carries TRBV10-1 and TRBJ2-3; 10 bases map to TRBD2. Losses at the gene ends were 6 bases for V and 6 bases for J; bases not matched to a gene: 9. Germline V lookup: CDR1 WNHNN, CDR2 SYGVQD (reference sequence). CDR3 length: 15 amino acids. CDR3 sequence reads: CASSIAGGARDTQYF. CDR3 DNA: TGCGCCAGCAGCATAGCGGGGGGCGCGAGGGATACGCAGTATTTT.

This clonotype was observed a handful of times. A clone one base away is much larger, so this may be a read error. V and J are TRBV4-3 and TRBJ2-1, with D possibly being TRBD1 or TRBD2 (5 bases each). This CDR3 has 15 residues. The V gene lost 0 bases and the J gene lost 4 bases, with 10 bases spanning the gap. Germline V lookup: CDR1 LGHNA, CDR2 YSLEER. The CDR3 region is CASSQEGTEYNEQFF. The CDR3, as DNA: TGCGCCAGCAGCCAAGAGGGGACGGAGTACAATGAGCAGTTCTTC.

The CDR3 DNA is TGCAGTGGCGAAAAGGGCAATGAGCAGTTCTTC. This codes for CSGEKGNEQFF. The rearrangement joins TRBV20-1 to TRBJ2-1; D unresolved. Germline lookup yields CDR1 DFQATT and CDR2 SNEGSKA (reference sequence). CDR3 length equals 11 residues. Trimming removed 7 bases from V and 6 bases from J, with 10 bases in between.

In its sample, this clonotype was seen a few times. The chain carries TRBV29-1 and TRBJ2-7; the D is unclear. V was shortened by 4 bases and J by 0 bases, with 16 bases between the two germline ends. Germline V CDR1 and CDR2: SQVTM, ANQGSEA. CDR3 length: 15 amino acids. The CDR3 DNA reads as TGCAGCGTTGCTCTTGGTGGCATTGGCTCCTACGAGCAGTACTTC. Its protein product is CSVALGGIGSYEQYF.

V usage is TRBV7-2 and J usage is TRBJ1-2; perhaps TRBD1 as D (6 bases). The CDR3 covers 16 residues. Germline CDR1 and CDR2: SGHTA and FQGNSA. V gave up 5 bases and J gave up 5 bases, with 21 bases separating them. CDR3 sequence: CASSLRLGGGSYGYTF. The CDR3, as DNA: TGTGCCAGCAGCCTAAGGCTGGGAGGGGGATCTTATGGCTACACCTTC.

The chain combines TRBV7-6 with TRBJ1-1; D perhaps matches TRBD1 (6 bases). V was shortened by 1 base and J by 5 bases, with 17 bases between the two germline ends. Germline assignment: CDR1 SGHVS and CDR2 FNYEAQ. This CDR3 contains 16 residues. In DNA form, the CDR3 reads TGTGCCAGCAGCTTAGGCGCAGGGGCCTTGGGGACTGAAGCTTTCTTT. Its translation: CASSLGAGALGTEAFF.

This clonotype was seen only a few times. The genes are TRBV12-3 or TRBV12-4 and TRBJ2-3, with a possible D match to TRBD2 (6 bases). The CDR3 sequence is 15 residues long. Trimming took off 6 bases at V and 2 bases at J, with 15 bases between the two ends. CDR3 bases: TGTGCCAGCAGACCAGGCGGGACCTACACAGATACGCAGTATTTT. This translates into CASRPGGTYTDTQYF.